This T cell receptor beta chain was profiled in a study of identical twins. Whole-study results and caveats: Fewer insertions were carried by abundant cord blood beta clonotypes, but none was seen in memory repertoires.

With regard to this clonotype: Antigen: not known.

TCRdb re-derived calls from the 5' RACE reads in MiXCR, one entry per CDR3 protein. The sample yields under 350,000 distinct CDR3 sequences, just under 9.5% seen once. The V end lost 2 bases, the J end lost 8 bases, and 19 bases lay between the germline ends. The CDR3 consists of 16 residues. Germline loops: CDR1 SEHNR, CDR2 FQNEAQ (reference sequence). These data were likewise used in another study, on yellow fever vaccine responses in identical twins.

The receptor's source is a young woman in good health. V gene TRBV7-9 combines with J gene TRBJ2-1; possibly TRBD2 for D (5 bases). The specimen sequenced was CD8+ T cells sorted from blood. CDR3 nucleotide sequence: TGTGCCAGCAGCTTATTAGGCGGGCCTAGGGTGTATGAGCAGTTCTTC. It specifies CASSLLGGPRVYEQFF.